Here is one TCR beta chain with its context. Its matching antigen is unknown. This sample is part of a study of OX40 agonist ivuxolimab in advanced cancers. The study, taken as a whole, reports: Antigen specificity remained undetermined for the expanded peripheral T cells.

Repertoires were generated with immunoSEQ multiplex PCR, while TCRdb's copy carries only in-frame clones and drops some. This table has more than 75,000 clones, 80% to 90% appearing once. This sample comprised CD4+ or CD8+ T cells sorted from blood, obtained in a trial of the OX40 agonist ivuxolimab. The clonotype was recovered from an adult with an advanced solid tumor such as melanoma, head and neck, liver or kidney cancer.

Here the CDR3 DNA reads TGTGCCAGCGAAGACAGAGCCTACGAGCAGTACTTC. Residues: CASEDRAYEQYF. The chain employs TRBV7-8 and TRBJ2-7, with D tentatively TRBD1 (5 bases). Trimming left V 8 bases short and J 2 bases short, with 10 bases between. Looked up from germline, CDR1 is SGHVS and CDR2 is FQNEAQ. This CDR3 is 12 amino acids long. The full variable domain, its missing parts supplied by reference TRBV7-8 and TRBJ2-7, is GAGVSQSPRYKVAKRGQDVALRCDPISGHVSLFWYQQALGQGPEFLTYFQNEAQLDKSGLPSDRFFAERPEGSVSTLKIQRTQQEDSAVYLCASEDRAYEQYFGPGTRLTVT.